The 21 T cell receptor beta chains listed next were all sequenced from one sample in a study of radiation and T cells in renal cell carcinoma. Time point of the sample: blood 2 weeks post-SBRT. The treatment is: 15 Gy SBRT to primary tumor, nephrectomy 4 weeks later. The table came from immunoSEQ multiplex PCR; TCRdb's copy has only in-frame clones and leaves some out. This sample has roughly 130,000 clones, with approximately 75% found just once. The source was blood, collected from a patient whose treatment included radiotherapy and nephrectomy. Receptor source: an older woman with renal cell carcinoma.

V usage is TRBV5-1 and J usage is TRBJ2-7, with 7 bases that match TRBD2. Unmatched junction bases numbered 10, after V lost 5 bases and J lost 2 bases. The CDR3 is 15 residues long. Germline CDR1 reads SGHRS; CDR2 reads YFSETQ. The CDR3 DNA is TGCGCCAGCAGAGTGGGAGGGGAAGGGACCTACGAGCAGTACTTC. It yields the protein CASRVGGEGTYEQYF.

The chain has TRBV23-1 and TRBJ2-7; 7 bases are shared with TRBD1. TRBV23-1 belongs to the ORF category, with a function that is uncertain. CDR3 length equals 13 residues. V was clipped by 8 bases and J by 7 bases; unmatched bases: 11. CDR3 nucleotides: TGCGCCAGCGGCAGGGGACAGTACGAAGAGCAGTACTTC. This translates into CASGRGQYEEQYF.

The chain employs TRBV7-3 and TRBJ1-2; D not resolved. CDR1 and CDR2 from the germline V gene are SGHTA and FQGTGA. The CDR3 consists of 13 residues. V lost 2 bases, J lost 8 bases, and 12 bases lay in between. CDR3 bases: TGTGCCAGCAGCTTAGACGGGGTTGGGGGCTACACCTTC. Amino acid sequence: CASSLDGVGGYTF.

The V call is TRBV5-4, the J call TRBJ2-3, with 12 bases matching TRBD1. The CDR3 sequence is 17 residues long. V gave up 4 bases and J gave up 1 base; unmatched junction bases: 7. Germline loops: CDR1 SGHNT, CDR2 YYREEE (reference sequence). As DNA, the CDR3 is TGTGCCAGCAGCGGGCCGGGGACAGGGGGCCGCACAGATACGCAGTATTTT. Protein product: CASSGPGTGGRTDTQYF.

The chain links TRBV6-5 to TRBJ1-1; TRBD1 might be the D (6 bases). This CDR3 is 14 amino acids long. The germline V gene has CDR1 MNHEY and CDR2 SVGAGI. Trimming stripped 5 bases from V and 5 bases from J, with 15 bases between. In DNA form, the CDR3 reads TGTGCCAGCAGTACTGTACGGGGGGCTACTGAAGCTTTCTTT. Protein product: CASSTVRGATEAFF.

Turning to this clone: The same CDR3 is also encoded by other DNA sequences in this sample. The chain recombines TRBV5-4 with TRBJ2-7; 7 bases match TRBD1. CDR3 size: 14 residues. V gave up 3 bases and J gave up 3 bases; unmatched junction bases: 6. Germline CDR1 SGHNT, CDR2 YYREEE (reference sequence). The CDR3 loop reads CASSSRTGSYEQYF. CDR3 bases: TGTGCCAGCAGCTCCCGGACAGGTAGCTACGAGCAGTACTTC.

The V and J genes are TRBV6-6 and TRBJ1-6; a possible D gene is TRBD1 (6 bases). Per the germline V gene, CDR1 is MNHNY and CDR2 is SVGAGI (reference sequence). This CDR3 contains 15 residues. V lost 0 bases to trimming and J lost 8 bases, with 11 bases between them. CDR3 DNA: TGTGCCAGCAGTTACTCGGGGGGGGCGTATTCACCCCTCCACTTT. Translated, it gives CASSYSGGAYSPLHF.

The CDR3 region has the DNA TGTGCCAGCAGTCGCGGACAGGGGGCTAGGTATGGCTACACCTTC. As protein: CASSRGQGARYGYTF. This rearrangement joins TRBV27 to TRBJ1-2, with 11 positions matching TRBD1. With V trimmed by 5 bases and J by 5 bases, 7 bases remained unmatched. Germline CDR1 is MNHEY and CDR2 is SMNVEV (reference sequence). The CDR3 is 15 residues long.

This chain links TRBV7-9 with TRBJ2-1; D gene ambiguous. V lost 2 bases to trimming and J lost 0 bases, with 11 bases between them. This CDR3 contains 16 residues. The germline V gene has CDR1 SEHNR and CDR2 FQNEAQ (reference sequence). The CDR3 protein is CASSLLPVSSYNEQFF. DNA of the CDR3: TGTGCCAGCAGCTTATTACCGGTGAGCTCCTACAATGAGCAGTTCTTC.

The chain has TRBV7-2 and TRBJ2-7; D may match TRBD1 or TRBD2 (5 bases each). CDR1 SGHTA and CDR2 FQGNSA come from the germline V gene. This CDR3 comprises 13 residues. V lost 3 bases, J lost 2 bases, and 8 bases lay in between. The CDR3 region is CASSFWGPYEQYF. CDR3 bases: TGTGCCAGCAGCTTTTGGGGACCCTACGAGCAGTACTTC.

The genes are TRBV20-1 and TRBJ1-1; D is unresolved. The CDR3 extends over 11 amino acids. Germline V gene lookup returns CDR1 DFQATT and CDR2 SNEGSKA (reference sequence). Trimming took 1 base from V and 9 from J, leaving 9 bases between them. CDR3 protein: CSARVGQKAFF. The CDR3, as DNA: TGCAGTGCTAGAGTGGGTCAAAAAGCTTTCTTT.

The genes are TRBV28 and TRBJ1-2; possibly TRBD1 for D (6 bases). The germline V gene encodes CDR1 MDHEN and CDR2 SYDVKM. Trimming left V 2 bases short and J 2 bases short, with 12 bases between. CDR3 length: 15 residues. The chain's CDR3 is CASSLEGGGNYGYTF. Written as DNA, the CDR3 is TGTGCCAGCAGTTTAGAGGGGGGTGGGAACTATGGCTACACCTTC.

V gene TRBV2 combines with J gene TRBJ1-4, with D uncertain. The CDR3 is made up of 14 amino acids. Trimming removed 4 bases at V and 7 bases at J, with 13 bases between. The V gene's germline CDR1 is SNHLY and CDR2 FYNNEI. The CDR3 DNA reads as TGTGCCAGCAGTGGGGGTTCGGCGGGTGAAAAACTGTTTTTT. This sequence encodes CASSGGSAGEKLFF.

V and J are TRBV7-3 and TRBJ1-2; 8 positions agree with TRBD1. V shed 4 bases and J 4 bases; nucleotides not matched to a gene: 8. CDR3 size: 15 residues. The V gene's germline CDR1 is SGHTA and CDR2 FQGTGA. The CDR3 sequence: CASSSSPGTGYGYTF. The CDR3, as DNA: TGTGCCAGCAGCTCGAGCCCCGGGACAGGCTATGGCTACACCTTC.

Written as DNA, the CDR3 is TGTGCCAGCTCCACATTGCGCGAGCAGTACTTC. Translation gives CASSTLREQYF. The rearrangement joins TRBV5-8 to TRBJ2-7; no definite D call. CDR1 is SGHTS and CDR2 is YDEGEE in the germline V gene. CDR3 length equals 11 residues. Trimming stripped 7 bases from V and 6 bases from J, with 11 bases between.

This chain joins TRBV28 and TRBJ2-6; D not certain. This CDR3 has 14 residues. In germline, CDR1 is MDHEN, CDR2 SYDVKM. V dropped 2 bases and J dropped 4 bases, with 6 bases sitting between them. DNA of the CDR3: TGTGCCAGCAGTTTAGGGTCCGGGGCCAACGTCCTGACTTTC. Its translation is CASSLGSGANVLTF.

The gene calls are TRBV6-5 and TRBJ1-2, with 7 bases matching TRBD1. The V gene end was trimmed by 5 bases and the J gene end by 2 bases; junction bases not matched to a gene: 2. This CDR3 comprises 13 residues. Per the germline V gene, CDR1 is MNHEY and CDR2 is SVGAGI. The CDR3 reads CASSPQGNYGYTF. In DNA, the CDR3 is TGTGCCAGCAGTCCACAGGGGAACTATGGCTACACCTTC.

The chain links TRBV4-2 to TRBJ1-5; D may be TRBD1 (5 bases). Germline assignment: CDR1 LGHNA and CDR2 YNFKEQ. The CDR3 spans 16 residues. V lost 0 bases to trimming and J lost 0 bases, with 9 bases between them. The CDR3 sequence: CASSQDAGHSNQPQHF. For the CDR3, the DNA is TGTGCCAGCAGCCAAGATGCCGGACATAGCAATCAGCCCCAGCATTTT.

V gene TRBV12-2 combines with J gene TRBJ1-5. TRBV12-2 is given as a pseudogene. This CDR3 comprises 17 residues. CDR3 sequence reads: CASRLRIRAAPNQPQHF. The DNA of the CDR3 is TGTGCAAGTCGCTTACGTATCCGGGCGGCCCCAAATCAGCCCCAGCATTTT.

J is TRBJ2-7 and V is TRBV11-2, with D unresolved. Germline loops: CDR1 SGHAT, CDR2 FQNNGV. The V gene lost 5 bases and the J gene lost 4 bases, with 15 bases spanning the gap. The CDR3 has 14 residues. The DNA of the CDR3 is TGTGCCAGCAGCCCCCGGCCCACCCCTTACGAGCAGTACTTC. Its protein is CASSPRPTPYEQYF.

The J gene is TRBJ1-3, the V gene TRBV19; D possibly corresponds to TRBD1 (6 bases). The CDR3 spans 15 residues. The V end was cut by 5 bases, the J end by 0 bases, with 11 bases between. Germline-derived CDR1 and CDR2 are LNHDA and SQIVND (reference sequence). CDR3 in amino acids: CASSSTGSSGNTIYF. CDR3 DNA sequence: TGTGCCAGTAGTTCTACAGGGTCCTCTGGAAACACCATATATTTT.